These 19 T cell receptor beta chains were all obtained from the same sample, sequenced in a study of CD8 T cells in Susac syndrome (dated by TCRdb to about 2019). Library creation used the immunoSEQ multiplex PCR assay. RNA was extracted with the RNeasy kit and roughly 0.5 to 1 ug was reverse transcribed using random hexamers. TCRdb's own reprocessing of the public reads used fastp at Q25 and MiXCR and kept productive beta chains. Here each entry gathers all rows of one CDR3 protein and keeps the most common genes and DNA. This sample has approximately 83,000 distinct CDR3 sequences in its table, and approximately 95% of those were observed once. The top ten constitute roughly 0.88% of the sample. The sequenced sample consisted of CD8+ T cells from PBMCs. These receptors originate from a human donor with Susac syndrome.

A single count supports this clonotype. One end of the junction is discordant with germline, which a read error may explain. The chain joins TRBV7-8 to TRBJ2-4; 7 nucleotides agree with TRBD2. Germline V gene data show CDR1 as SGHVS and CDR2 as FQNEAQ. The CDR3 consists of 15 residues. CDR3 protein: CASSLADLAKNIQYF. The CDR3 DNA sequence: TGTGCCAGCAGCCTAGCGGACTTAGCCAAAAACATTCAGTACTTC.

In the case of this clonotype: An end of the junction does not agree with germline; a read error may underlie this. This chain connects TRBV29-1 to TRBJ2-1; 7 nucleotides align to TRBD2. Germline V gene sequence: CDR1 SQVTM, CDR2 ANQGSEA. This CDR3 has 14 residues. The CDR3 sequence: CSVEGLESYNEQFF. The CDR3 nucleotides read TGCAGCGTGGAAGGACTAGAGTCCTACAATGAGCAGTTCTTC.

This clonotype occurred once. The chain uses TRBV7-3 and TRBJ2-5; no clear D gene. Germline CDR1 SGHTA, CDR2 FQGTGA. The CDR3 sequence is 15 residues long. The germline V and J ends were trimmed by 1 base and 2 bases, with 11 bases remaining between them. CDR3 residues: CASSLSGSSQETQYF. The CDR3 DNA is TGTGCCAGCAGCTTAAGCGGCAGCAGTCAAGAGACCCAGTACTTC.

The rearrangement links TRBV28 to TRBJ1-4, with D possibly matching TRBD1 (5 bases). The CDR3 is made up of 14 amino acids. V was trimmed by 5 bases and J by 12 bases, leaving 19 bases between them. Germline V CDR1 and CDR2: MDHEN, SYDVKM. CDR3 DNA sequence: TGTGCCAGCAGTCTTCTACCAGGGCCATGGGAACTGTTTTTT. Translating it yields CASSLLPGPWELFF.

The chain has TRBV4-2 and TRBJ1-2; D is uncertain. CDR3 size: 14 residues. The germline CDR1 and CDR2 sequences are LGHNA and YNFKEQ. Trimming left V 2 bases short and J 8 bases short, with 15 bases between. The CDR3 DNA is TGTGCCAGCAGCCAAATGTCGGACCCACCCGGCTACACCTTC. Encoded protein: CASSQMSDPPGYTF.

V usage is TRBV29-1 and J usage is TRBJ2-7; no reliable D call. Germline lookup yields CDR1 SQVTM and CDR2 ANQGSEA. The CDR3 is 13 residues long. The ends were cut back, 5 bases at V and 0 bases at J, with 11 bases in the middle. In DNA form, the CDR3 reads TGCAGCGTTCCCCTCCCGGGCTCCTACGAGCAGTACTTC. Amino acids: CSVPLPGSYEQYF.

The chain is built from TRBV5-5 and TRBJ1-6, with D perhaps TRBD1 (6 bases). Trimming removed 4 bases at V and 7 bases at J, with 12 bases between. The CDR3 totals 14 residues. Germline CDR1 and CDR2: SGHKS and YYEKEE (reference sequence). CDR3 region: CASSPNTGNSPLHF. For the CDR3, the DNA is TGTGCCAGCAGCCCTAATACAGGGAATTCACCCCTCCACTTT.

The chain couples TRBV28 to TRBJ2-3; 11 nucleotides agree with TRBD2. J gave up 5 bases and V 1 base, and 14 bases lay outside the gene matches. CDR1 is MDHEN, CDR2 SYDVKM, per germline. This CDR3 region has 19 residues. The CDR3 reads CASSLYSSVSGLAVDTQYF. DNA of the CDR3: TGTGCCAGCAGTTTATACTCATCAGTATCGGGACTAGCGGTAGATACGCAGTATTTT.

The chain has TRBV5-1 and TRBJ2-3, with 12 positions matching TRBD2. Germline CDR1 SGHRS, CDR2 YFSETQ. The CDR3 length is 16 residues. The junction had 3 bases not matched to a gene; V was cut back by 3 bases and J by 1 base. CDR3 sequence: CASSWGLAGRTDTQYF. CDR3 nucleotide sequence: TGCGCCAGCAGCTGGGGACTAGCGGGCCGCACAGATACGCAGTATTTT.

The chain is built from TRBV13 and TRBJ2-7; D might be TRBD2 (6 bases). The CDR3 covers 13 residues. In germline, CDR1 is PRHDT, CDR2 FYEKMQ (reference sequence). V lost 8 bases, J lost 0 bases, and 11 bases lay in between. CDR3 amino acids: CASRRESSYEQYF. CDR3 coding DNA: TGTGCCAGCCGACGGGAGTCCTCCTACGAGCAGTACTTC.

The J gene is TRBJ2-7, the V gene TRBV7-9, with D possibly matching TRBD2 (5 bases). Between the trimmed V and J ends, which lost 4 bases and 2 bases, there was a span of 12 bases. From germline, CDR1 is SEHNR and CDR2 FQNEAQ (reference sequence). The CDR3 length is 14 residues. The CDR3, as DNA: TGTGCCAGCAGCTCATCCATGGGAGCCTACGAGCAGTACTTC. It specifies CASSSSMGAYEQYF.

V usage is TRBV2 and J usage is TRBJ2-1, with 9 bases aligning to TRBD1. Germline CDR1 SNHLY, CDR2 FYNNEI. Trimming at V came to 6 bases and at J to 4 bases, leaving 13 bases not matched to a gene. The CDR3 extends over 17 amino acids. The chain's CDR3 is CASSPVLQGAPYNEQFF. Here the CDR3 DNA reads TGTGCCAGCAGCCCCGTTCTACAGGGGGCGCCGTACAATGAGCAGTTCTTC.

V and J are TRBV15 and TRBJ1-2, with D uncertain. Germline V lookup: CDR1 LNHNV, CDR2 YYDKDF (reference sequence). V was pared by 6 bases and J by 2 bases, with 13 bases between. The CDR3 totals 14 residues. CDR3 sequence: CATSPGETNYGYTF. CDR3 in DNA: TGTGCCACCAGTCCCGGGGAGACCAACTATGGCTACACCTTC.

The chain carries TRBV2 and TRBJ2-1; the match to TRBD2 covers 8 bases. CDR3 length: 14 amino acids. V shed 7 bases and J 5 bases; nucleotides not matched to a gene: 7. Germline assignment: CDR1 SNHLY and CDR2 FYNNEI. CDR3 sequence reads: CASTGTRVDNEQFF. CDR3 DNA sequence: TGTGCCAGCACCGGGACTAGGGTGGACAATGAGCAGTTCTTC. Full variable domain (remainder filled in from reference TRBV2 and TRBJ2-1): EPEVTQTPSHQVTQMGQEVILRCVPISNHLYFYWYRQILGQKVEFLVSFYNNEISEKSEIFDDQFSVERPDGSNFTLKIRSTKLEDSAMYFCASTGTRVDNEQFFGPGTRLTVL.

The chain joins TRBV29-1 to TRBJ2-7, with a possible D match to TRBD1 (6 bases). Germline V gene sequence: CDR1 SQVTM, CDR2 ANQGSEA. This CDR3 has 13 amino acids. V was shortened by 8 bases and J by 5 bases, with 19 bases between the two germline ends. The CDR3 is CSFLGDTENEQYF. For the CDR3, the DNA is TGCAGCTTCCTGGGGGACACCGAAAACGAGCAGTACTTC.

The rearrangement links TRBV7-3 to TRBJ2-3; D ambiguous. Trimming stripped 5 bases from V and 6 bases from J, with 12 bases between. The CDR3 totals 13 residues. Per the germline V gene, CDR1 is SGHTA and CDR2 is FQGTGA. Here the CDR3 reads CASSTNWMDTQYF. CDR3 nucleotide sequence: TGTGCCAGCAGCACCAATTGGATGGATACGCAGTATTTT.

V is TRBV7-8 and J is TRBJ2-7; tentatively, D is TRBD1 or TRBD2 (5 bases each). Germline assignment: CDR1 SGHVS and CDR2 FQNEAQ. The ends were cut back, 1 base at V and 5 bases at J, with 12 bases in the middle. The CDR3 totals 14 residues. This CDR3 reads CASSLGAGSHEQYF. Here the CDR3 DNA reads TGTGCCAGCAGCTTAGGGGCAGGGAGCCACGAGCAGTACTTC. Full variable domain (missing parts from reference TRBV7-8 and TRBJ2-7): GAGVSQSPRYKVAKRGQDVALRCDPISGHVSLFWYQQALGQGPEFLTYFQNEAQLDKSGLPSDRFFAERPEGSVSTLKIQRTQQEDSAVYLCASSLGAGSHEQYFGPGTRLTVT.

The chain employs TRBV14 and TRBJ2-2; no clear D. CDR3 size: 11 residues. Trimming pared 2 bases from V and 8 bases from J, leaving 3 bases between. The germline V gene has CDR1 SGHDN and CDR2 FVKESK. The CDR3, as DNA: TGTGCCAGCAGCCAAAGAGGGGAGCTGTTTTTT. This sequence encodes CASSQRGELFF.

This CDR3 reads CAWLSGRALDEQFF. CDR3 bases: TGTGCCTGGCTTAGCGGGAGGGCCTTGGATGAGCAGTTCTTC. J is TRBJ2-1 and V is TRBV30, with 11 bases that match TRBD2. There are 14 residues in the CDR3. Trimming at V came to 5 bases and at J to 8 bases, leaving 8 bases not matched to a gene. CDR1 and CDR2 (germline): GTSNPN, SVGIG (reference sequence).